These 27 T cell receptor beta chains were sequenced from one sample in a study of T cell changes during pregnancy in multiple sclerosis. Assay used: immunoSEQ multiplex PCR; TCRdb lists only in-frame clones, some missing. The data contain about 44,000 clones, more than 90% of them seen just once; the ten biggest clones take up 0.55% to 0.85%. Material: CD4+ T cells from peripheral blood mononuclear cells, obtained in the first trimester of pregnancy. Receptors originate from a female donor with multiple sclerosis, enrolled in a pregnancy study.

The V and J genes are TRBV6-1 and TRBJ2-3; TRBD2 matches at 7 bases. From germline, CDR1 is MNHNS and CDR2 SASEGT. Germline trimming cut 0 bases from V and 6 bases from J; bases unmatched to any gene: 3. CDR3 length equals 14 residues. CDR3 coding DNA: TGTGCCAGCAGTGAAGCGACTAGCCGGGATACGCAGTATTTT. It yields the protein CASSEATSRDTQYF.

V usage is TRBV10-3 and J usage is TRBJ2-5; TRBD1 might be the D (6 bases). V lost 4 bases to trimming and J lost 2 bases, with 17 bases between them. This CDR3 is 16 amino acids long. Germline CDR1 reads ENHRY; CDR2 reads SYGVKD. The CDR3 DNA follows: TGTGCCATCAGTGTACAGGGCCCCCATCAACAAGAGACCCAGTACTTC. Residues: CAISVQGPHQQETQYF.

The chain carries TRBV19 and TRBJ1-2, with 7 positions matching TRBD1. V lost 3 bases and J lost 7; bases outside the gene matches: 17. The V gene's germline CDR1 is LNHDA and CDR2 SQIVND (reference sequence). This CDR3 comprises 17 residues. CDR3 coding DNA: TGTGCCAGTAGTATTCGAGGATGGGACAGCGGAGGTCTTGGCTACACCTTC. Residues: CASSIRGWDSGGLGYTF.

This clone has only one observation. This sequence joins TRBV2 and TRBJ1-5, with D maybe TRBD1 (6 bases). The CDR3 is 14 amino acids. Germline CDR1 SNHLY, CDR2 FYNNEI. Trimming took 2 bases from V and 5 from J, leaving 10 bases between them. CDR3 sequence reads: CASSEWTVDQPQHF. The CDR3 nucleotides are TGTGCCAGCAGTGAATGGACAGTGGATCAGCCCCAGCATTTT.

This chain uses TRBV9 with TRBJ2-4; 10 bases are shared with TRBD2. J was trimmed by 6 bases and V by 3 bases; bases with no gene match: 12. Germline V gene data show CDR1 as SGDLS and CDR2 as YYNGEE. This CDR3 has 17 amino acids. CDR3 protein: CASSGVPRTSGINIQYF. CDR3 DNA: TGTGCCAGCAGCGGGGTCCCTCGGACTAGCGGTATAAACATTCAGTACTTC.

This rearrangement joins TRBV9 to TRBJ1-1, with a weak D call TRBD1 (5 bases). V lost 0 bases, J lost 11 bases, and 14 bases lay in between. The CDR3 contains 13 residues. Germline CDR1 and CDR2: SGDLS and YYNGEE. The CDR3 DNA follows: TGTGCCAGCAGCGTAGTAGGGGCGGTGGGGGCTTTCTTT. Its translation: CASSVVGAVGAFF.

The chain uses TRBV4-3 and TRBJ2-5, with TRBD2 as a possible D gene (6 bases). V was trimmed by 0 bases and J by 2 bases, leaving 19 bases between them. This CDR3 contains 18 residues. The germline gives CDR1 LGHNA, CDR2 YSLEER. The CDR3 here is CASSQELGSGLPQETQYF. The DNA of the CDR3 is TGCGCCAGCAGCCAAGAACTAGGTAGCGGTCTACCTCAAGAGACCCAGTACTTC.

The gene calls are TRBV5-6 and TRBJ2-6; a possible D gene is TRBD1 (6 bases). The V end was cut by 5 bases, the J end by 1 base, with 10 bases between. In germline, CDR1 is SGHDT, CDR2 YYEEEE. This CDR3 is built from 15 residues. The CDR3 loop is CASSYTGSGANVLTF. The DNA of the CDR3 is TGTGCCAGCAGTTACACAGGGTCTGGGGCCAACGTCCTGACTTTC.

This chain joins TRBV28 and TRBJ1-2; 8 bases agree with TRBD1. V shed 5 bases and J 4 bases; nucleotides not matched to a gene: 9. Germline-derived CDR1 and CDR2 are MDHEN and SYDVKM. The CDR3 covers 15 residues. Here the CDR3 DNA reads TGTGCCAGCAGTATAGGACAGGGCGGGTTCTATGGCTACACCTTC. Protein sequence: CASSIGQGGFYGYTF.

The CDR3 spells CASSNLRDRGMNTEAFF. CDR3 sequence (DNA): TGTGCCAGCAGTAATCTCCGGGACAGGGGAATGAACACTGAAGCTTTCTTT. This rearrangement joins TRBV2 to TRBJ1-1; 10 bases map to TRBD1. Germline lookup yields CDR1 SNHLY and CDR2 FYNNEI. The CDR3 covers 17 residues. The J segment lost 0 bases and the V segment lost 5 bases, leaving 9 bases of the junction unmatched.

The rearrangement joins TRBV5-6 to TRBJ2-5; tentative D call: TRBD1 (5 bases). The CDR3 covers 13 residues. Germline V gene sequence: CDR1 SGHDT, CDR2 YYEEEE. V lost 0 bases, J lost 5 bases, and 8 bases lay in between. Here the CDR3 reads CASSLVRQETQYF. The CDR3, as DNA: TGTGCCAGCAGCTTGGTGAGACAGGAGACCCAGTACTTC.

The rearrangement uses TRBV11-2 and TRBJ2-7; TRBD2 aligns across 7 bases. CDR1 and CDR2 (germline): SGHAT, FQNNGV. There are 15 residues in the CDR3. The V and J ends lost 3 bases and 3 bases, in that order; junction bases with no gene match: 8. The CDR3 region is CASSLISGTLYEQYF. The CDR3 DNA sequence: TGTGCCAGCAGCTTGATAAGCGGGACTCTCTACGAGCAGTACTTC.

This chain links TRBV6-5 with TRBJ1-1; D remains ambiguous. Germline CDR1 reads MNHEY; CDR2 reads SVGAGI. CDR3 length: 14 amino acids. Trimming shortened V by 7 bases and J by 4 bases, and 16 bases separated the two germline ends. CDR3 DNA sequence: TGTGCCAGCATGCCGGGCGGGGATGGCACTGAAGCTTTCTTT. Its translation: CASMPGGDGTEAFF.

The chain employs TRBV4-2 and TRBJ2-1; D is unclear. Germline V gene lookup returns CDR1 LGHNA and CDR2 YNFKEQ. The CDR3 has 13 residues. The V and J ends lost 0 bases and 5 bases respectively, with 5 bases between them. The CDR3 sequence is CASSQDRHNEQFF. The CDR3 region has the DNA TGTGCCAGCAGCCAAGACAGGCACAATGAGCAGTTCTTC.

The chain has TRBV6-1 and TRBJ2-2; 13 positions match TRBD2. The CDR3 is 15 amino acids. Germline assignment: CDR1 MNHNS and CDR2 SASEGT. The ends lost 11 bases at V and 7 bases at J; junction bases unmatched: 10. DNA of the CDR3: TGTGCCTCCCGGACTAGCGGGAGAAAGGGCGGGGAGCTGTTTTTT. This translates into CASRTSGRKGGELFF.

The chain joins TRBV7-8 to TRBJ1-1; TRBD1 agrees at 10 bases. The CDR3 is 17 residues long. Germline trimming cut 5 bases from V and 1 base from J; bases unmatched to any gene: 10. CDR1 is SGHVS, CDR2 FQNEAQ, per germline. Written as DNA, the CDR3 is TGTGCCAGCAGCACAACGACAGGGGGCGTCTCGAACACTGAAGCTTTCTTT. Its protein is CASSTTTGGVSNTEAFF.

The V call is TRBV6-6, the J call TRBJ2-7, with 11 positions matching TRBD1. Trimming took 5 bases from V and 2 from J; bases not matched to a gene: 5. CDR3 length equals 15 residues. Germline lookup yields CDR1 MNHNY and CDR2 SVGAGI (reference sequence). In nucleotides, the CDR3 is TGTGCCAGCAGTGCGGGACAGGGGGTTGCCTACGAGCAGTACTTC. Its protein is CASSAGQGVAYEQYF.

This chain links TRBV9 with TRBJ2-1, with 9 bases matching TRBD2. CDR1 SGDLS and CDR2 YYNGEE come from the germline V gene. Trimming cost V 0 bases and J 5 bases; bases outside gene matches: 3. The CDR3 loop spans 15 amino acids. The CDR3, as DNA: TGTGCCAGCAGCGTAGGCGGGAGGGCAGACAATGAGCAGTTCTTC. This gives the protein CASSVGGRADNEQFF.

The chain combines TRBV6-5 with TRBJ2-1; 10 nucleotides match TRBD2. Germline loops: CDR1 MNHEY, CDR2 SVGAGI. The CDR3 contains 15 residues. With 6 bases clipped from V and 3 bases from J, the junction kept 5 bases outside the gene matches. This CDR3 is CASRGLASFYNEQFF. The CDR3 nucleotides read TGTGCCAGCAGGGGACTAGCGAGCTTCTACAATGAGCAGTTCTTC.

V and J are TRBV29-1 and TRBJ2-1; possibly TRBD2 for D (6 bases). The germline V gene encodes CDR1 SQVTM and CDR2 ANQGSEA. The V and J ends lost 7 bases and 0 bases respectively, with 13 bases between them. The CDR3 runs to 14 residues. CDR3 protein: CSALAEGSYNEQFF. In nucleotides, the CDR3 is TGCAGCGCCTTAGCGGAAGGCTCCTACAATGAGCAGTTCTTC.

The J gene is TRBJ2-1, the V gene TRBV28, with TRBD2 matching 14 bases. Germline V CDR1 and CDR2: MDHEN, SYDVKM. The CDR3 runs 16 residues. V dropped 3 bases and J dropped 7; count of bases not matched to a gene: 5. The CDR3 spells CASSLSGTSGRNEQFF. The CDR3 coding sequence is TGTGCCAGCAGTTTGTCCGGGACTAGCGGGAGAAATGAGCAGTTCTTC.

The chain uses TRBV18 and TRBJ2-1; D remains unclear. Germline V gives CDR1 KGHSH, CDR2 LQKENI. The CDR3 sequence is 12 residues long. The V end was cut by 8 bases, the J end by 6 bases, with 11 bases between. DNA of the CDR3: TGTGCCAGCCGACAATGGGCCAATGAGCAGTTCTTC. Translating gives CASRQWANEQFF.

This chain uses TRBV18 with TRBJ2-3; TRBD2 agrees at 12 bases. Germline V gene data show CDR1 as KGHSH and CDR2 as LQKENI. The trim removed 3 bases at V and 4 bases at J, leaving 2 bases unmatched. CDR3 length: 15 residues. This CDR3 is CASSPLAGGADTQYF. The DNA for the CDR3 is TGTGCCAGCTCACCCCTAGCGGGAGGGGCAGATACGCAGTATTTT.

The chain employs TRBV27 and TRBJ2-3, with 9 bases aligning to TRBD2. V trimming: 3 bases; J trimming: 4 bases; junction bases outside the gene matches: 5. Per germline, CDR1 MNHEY and CDR2 SMNVEV (reference sequence). The CDR3 extends over 15 amino acids. This chain's CDR3 is CASSLTSGAPDTQYF. DNA for the CDR3: TGTGCCAGCAGTTTGACTAGCGGAGCCCCAGATACGCAGTATTTT.

The chain recombines TRBV27 with TRBJ1-1; D is unclear. Germline V lookup: CDR1 MNHEY, CDR2 SMNVEV (reference sequence). Trimming took 7 bases from V and 4 from J, leaving 13 bases between them. This CDR3 is 13 amino acids long. The CDR3 here is CASNPRIGTEAFF. In DNA form, the CDR3 reads TGTGCCAGCAACCCCAGGATAGGCACTGAAGCTTTCTTT.

This clone has only a few counts. V usage is TRBV2 and J usage is TRBJ2-3; D possibly corresponds to TRBD1 (5 bases). CDR1 SNHLY and CDR2 FYNNEI come from the germline V gene. V shed 0 bases and J shed 2 bases, with 18 bases lying between them. CDR3 length: 18 residues. CDR3 in amino acids: CASSEALSLGPSTDTQYF. In nucleotides, the CDR3 is TGTGCCAGCAGTGAAGCGCTAAGTCTGGGGCCTTCCACAGATACGCAGTATTTT. The whole variable domain, filled in from reference TRBV2 and TRBJ2-3, reads EPEVTQTPSHQVTQMGQEVILRCVPISNHLYFYWYRQILGQKVEFLVSFYNNEISEKSEIFDDQFSVERPDGSNFTLKIRSTKLEDSAMYFCASSEALSLGPSTDTQYFGPGTRLTVL.

The chain joins TRBV4-2 to TRBJ2-1; D is perhaps TRBD1 (5 bases). The germline V and J ends were trimmed by 4 bases and 7 bases, with 20 bases remaining between them. The CDR3 sequence is 16 residues long. CDR1 LGHNA and CDR2 YNFKEQ come from the germline V gene. The CDR3 DNA is TGTGCCAGCAGCCTGGCGGAAGGGCAGGGTGCGAATGAGCAGTTCTTC. It is translated as CASSLAEGQGANEQFF.